This TCR beta chain was sequenced for a study of blood T cells in healthy people across ages. Study observations and caveats: It was held that diversity estimates obtained from one million T cells represented underestimates. Strong correlation existed between TCR beta diversity and naive T cell percentage.

Each sample gave at least 6.5 million isolated PBMCs. A second PCR of 7 to 11 cycles used a sample-barcoded 5' primer and a J-beta primer mix. TCRdb re-analysed the 5' RACE reads in MiXCR, keeping a single row per CDR3 protein. The table shows 1.5 million to 2 million distinct CDR3 sequences, with 35% to 50% occurring only once. Germline trimming cut 7 bases from V and 2 bases from J; bases unmatched to any gene: 7. This CDR3 is built from 16 residues. Germline V CDR1 and CDR2: MNHEY, SVGAGI. Notes on this clonotype: Its antigen remains unknown.

The J gene is TRBJ2-1, the V gene TRBV6-5; 11 nucleotides line up with TRBD2. The sample was blood. This TCR derives from a human donor in good health. The CDR3 region is CASIFSTSGAYNEQFF. CDR3 bases: TGTGCCAGCATTTTCTCGACTAGCGGGGCCTACAATGAGCAGTTCTTC.